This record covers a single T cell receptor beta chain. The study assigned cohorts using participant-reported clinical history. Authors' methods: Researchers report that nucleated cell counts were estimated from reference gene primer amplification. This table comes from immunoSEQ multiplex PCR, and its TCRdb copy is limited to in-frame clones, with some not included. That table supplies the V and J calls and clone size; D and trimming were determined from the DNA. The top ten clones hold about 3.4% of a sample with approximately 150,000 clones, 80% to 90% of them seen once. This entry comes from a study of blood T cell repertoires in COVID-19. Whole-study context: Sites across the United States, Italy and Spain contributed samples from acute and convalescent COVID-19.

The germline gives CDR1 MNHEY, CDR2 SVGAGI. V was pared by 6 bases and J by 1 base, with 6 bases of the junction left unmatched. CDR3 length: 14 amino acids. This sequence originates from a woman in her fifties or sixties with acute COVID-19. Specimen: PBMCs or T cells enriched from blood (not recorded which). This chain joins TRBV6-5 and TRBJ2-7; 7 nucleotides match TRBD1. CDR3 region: CASSQTGDSYEQYF. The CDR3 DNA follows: TGTGCCAGCAGCCAAACAGGGGATTCCTACGAGCAGTACTTC.